A selection of T cell receptor beta chains follows, all from one sample in a study of Graves' ophthalmopathy and Graves' hyperthyroidism. In TCRdb, the multiplex PCR reads were re-called with MiXCR into one record per CDR3 protein. This sample carries a few hundred thousand distinct CDR3 sequences, 15% to 17% of them seen once, and the ten largest clones take approximately 7%. The sample taken for sequencing was peripheral blood. The receptor set was obtained from a young woman with stable Graves' hyperthyroidism. Both conserved end residues are part of each CDR3. The D gene is left open where the match is weak. The listing skips clone size in some rows; elsewhere it reads once, few, many or a size class.

V	J	D	size	CDR3	DNA
TRBV6-1	TRBJ2-2	TRBD2	NA	CASRSGGPPGELFF	TGTGCCAGCAGAAGCGGGGGGCCCCCCGGGGAGCTGTTTTTT
TRBV10-3	TRBJ1-1	NA	many	CAIKPDNTEAFF	TGTGCCATCAAACCTGATAACACTGAAGCTTTCTTT
TRBV12-3/TRBV12-4	TRBJ1-2	NA	many	CASSLGVVGTF	TGTGCCAGCAGTTTAGGTGTGGTTGGCACCTTC
TRBV6-6	TRBJ2-7	NA	many	CASSFELTYEQYF	TGTGCCAGCAGTTTTGAGCTTACCTACGAGCAGTACTTC
TRBV12-5	TRBJ2-7	NA	NA	CASGLEGRNEQYF	TGTGCTAGTGGTTTAGAGGGGAGAAACGAGCAGTACTTC
TRBV19	TRBJ2-4	NA	NA	CASTADLAKNIQYF	TGTGCCAGTACCGCAGATTTGGCCAAAAACATTCAGTACTTC
TRBV2	TRBJ2-4	NA	many	CASRTQGPTKNIKYF	TGTGCCAGCAGAACCCAGGGGCCTACCAAAAACATTAAGTACTTC
TRBV10-3	TRBJ1-5	NA	NA	CAISVPGRDINQPQHF	TGTGCCATCAGTGTTCCCGGGAGAGACATCAATCAGCCCCAGCATTTT
TRBV4-1	TRBJ2-7	NA	many	CASSHGQSSYEQYF	TGCGCCAGCAGCCATGGACAGAGCTCGTACGAGCAGTACTTC
TRBV6-2/TRBV6-3	TRBJ1-5	TRBD1	NA	CASSWLAGGFQPQHF	TGTGCCAGCAGTTGGCTCGCAGGGGGCTTTCAGCCCCAGCATTTT
TRBV5-1	TRBJ2-2	TRBD2	NA	CASSLLPSGGSGELFF	TGCGCCAGCAGCTTACTTCCTAGCGGGGGGTCCGGGGAGCTGTTTTTT
TRBV2	TRBJ1-5	NA	once	CASGRTEIVHF	TGTGCCAGCGGGAGGACCGAAATCGTGCATTTT
TRBV25-1	TRBJ1-1	NA	many	CASSGGRDTEAFF	TGTGCCAGCAGTGGGGGTAGGGACACTGAAGCTTTCTTT
TRBV7-8	TRBJ2-5	NA	once	CASSPRGGTVQETQYF	TGTGCCAGCAGCCCAAGGGGGGGGACAGTCCAAGAGACCCAGTACTTC
TRBV2	TRBJ1-1	NA	NA	CASRPTGTEAFF	TGTGCCAGCAGGCCCACAGGGACTGAAGCTTTCTTT